This T cell receptor beta chain was retrieved from a study of human T cells and chemical hapten exposure (dated by TCRdb to about 2021). Background for the entire study: For sensitization, 2% DPC in acetone was applied to a roughly 2 cm by roughly 2 cm area of upper inner arm skin. Weekly therapeutic DPC doses were additionally applied to the scalp of patients throughout the approximately 24-week study period. Blood samples were taken from patients before sensitization (week 0) and then at 2, 6 and about 24 weeks after DPC sensitization. Some 29 alopecia patients gave blood for TCR sequencing at one to four time points (pre-sensitization, 2, 6 and 24 weeks). The mostly female patient cohort included alopecia areata with under or over 50% scalp involvement, alopecia totalis and alopecia universalis. This study followed changes in the peripheral blood TCR repertoire in vivo during primary and secondary sensitization of alopecia patients to the hapten diphenylcyclopropenone (DPC). Libraries were combined into a pool for sequencing, and differences in TCR yield between samples came mainly from small differences in library volumes within the pool. Patch tests used Finn chambers with 0.01% DPC on the upper back, scored after 6 days by International Contact Dermatitis Research Group standards.

The CDR3 holds 13 amino acids from the cysteine to the phenylalanine. This entry keeps only the CDR3 DNA: 39 bases, framed from base 1. The V and J ends are trimmed by 6 bases and 5 bases, leaving 17 bases between them. CDR1 DFQATT and CDR2 SNEGSKA were looked up in the germline V gene (reference sequence). General study outcomes and caveats: After repeated subsampling, the strength of the expansion versus patch-test correlation and the threshold at which it became significant changed. DPC sensitization did not change the number of TCRs with a frequency above 1 in 1000, and there was no evidence of changes in global repertoire structure. All patients had alopecia, a presumed autoimmune disease, so their immune response might differ from that of healthy individuals. Expanded TCRs formed significantly more large CDR3 similarity clusters than pre-sensitization or healthy control sets, consistent with antigen-driven responses. The number of PT1 expanded TCRs positively correlated with patch test score, significant at thresholds 8, 16 and 32 but not 4.

A word on this clonotype: Its antigen is not yet known. No base quality values were provided; no much bigger clone lies one nucleotide off.

Reading the label with the study, this specimen's time point is: patch test 2, 6 weeks after DPC sensitization. The treatment or condition label on this specimen signifies: therapeutic diphenylcyclopropenone sensitization with weekly scalp DPC. At every patch-test visit, the blood draw took place before the patch test was put on. To be eligible, patients had to be aged 18 to 70, diagnosed with alopecia and judged suitable for DPC therapy, while pregnant patients were excluded. Total RNA was isolated from unfractionated whole blood collected in Tempus Blood RNA tubes. The protocol used for the library was RACE. The reads were generated on a NextSeq 500. During library preparation, unique molecular identifiers were attached to individual cDNA molecules so that TCRs could be counted in a quantitative, reproducible way. From each blood RNA sample, both TCR alpha and TCR beta chains were sequenced. On the study's bioinformatics: The median number of TCRs per sample was 95,638, ranging from roughly 20,000 to 690,600. The Decombinator software suite was used to annotate the V, J and CDR3 of the TCR reads. For PS versus PT1 abundance plots, all samples were subsampled to the same number of TCRs (28,000). TCRs were defined as expanded if absent before sensitization and observed at least eight times at the 2-week time point. TCRdb applied fastp at Q25 and MiXCR to the public reads, then kept only in-frame beta chains. For every CDR3 protein sequence, its rows merge into one entry that carries the most common genes and DNA. None of the V and J calls come from the authors' own analysis; TCRdb made them. Counted in this sample were some 54,000 distinct CDR3 sequences; 9.5% to 10% of them appeared once. About 1.8% of the sample comes from the top ten.

Sequencing used whole blood, obtained in connection with sensitization to the hapten diphenylcyclopropenone (DPC). The chain is assembled from TRBV20-1 and TRBJ2-7, with no D gene named confidently. The origin of this receptor is a woman aged 50 to 60 with alopecia areata. Some clones in this sample may be carry-over from other donors' samples. The CDR3 reads CSAPVVQLNEQYF. The sequenced DNA is TGCAGTGCCCCCGTTGTCCAGCTAAACGAGCAGTACTTC.